This T cell receptor (beta chain) was observed in a study of human T cells and chemical hapten exposure. Unfractionated whole blood yielded total RNA. In the library, unique molecular identifiers were attached to individual cDNA molecules. TCRdb reprocessed the 5' RACE reads via MiXCR and lists one record per CDR3 protein. The table records 130,000 or so distinct CDR3 sequences, 4.1% of them present only once. This clonotype was detected many times. The CDR3 has 15 residues. V dropped 2 bases and J dropped 4; count of bases not matched to a gene: 2. Germline loops: CDR1 LGHNA, CDR2 YNFKEQ. This chain uses TRBV4-2 with TRBJ2-3; 11 bases map to TRBD2. The clonotype originates from a female donor in good health. CDR3 coding DNA: TGTGCCAGCAGCCAACTAGCGGGGGGCGCAGATACGCAGTATTTT. It translates to CASSQLAGGADTQYF.